This T cell receptor beta chain was sequenced for a study of cytomegalovirus exposure and HLA in healthy donors. Across the whole study: Unique TCRs numbering around 80 million, obtained from HLA-typed donors, made up an early data release. Across 350 to 500 genotyped donors, about 81% landed in the Caucasian-associated ancestry cluster. Study observations and caveats: Some TCR beta chains (around 160 of them) were listed as cytomegalovirus-associated.

PCR involved 60 Vbeta and 13 Jbeta primers. Authors' data handling: Unique TCR beta chains totaled some 80 million in a later count, with some 10 million of them shared. Assay: immunoSEQ multiplex PCR; the TCRdb copy retains only in-frame clones and omits some. Clonal size and the V and J genes are those of that table, whereas D and trimming came from the DNA. Among some 100,000 clones listed, roughly 76% were seen once. V lost 0 bases, J lost 7 bases, and 16 bases lay in between. CDR3 length equals 15 residues. Per germline, CDR1 SGHTS and CDR2 YDEGEE. As for this clone: Its antigen remains unidentified.

This TCR was recovered from a woman between 40 and 55 years old in good health and CMV-seropositive. This chain links TRBV5-8 with TRBJ2-5, with D perhaps TRBD1 (5 bases). The sample comprised PBMCs. The CDR3 reads CASSLAVTYQGTQYF. The CDR3 DNA reads TGTGCCAGCAGCTTGGCAGTAACGTACCAGGGGACCCAGTACTTC. Drawing the rest from reference TRBV5-8 and TRBJ2-5, the complete variable domain is EAGVTQSPTHLIKTRGQQATLRCSPISGHTSVYWYQQALGLGLQFLLWYDEGEERNRGNFPPRFSGRQFPNYSSELNVNALELEDSALYLCASSLAVTYQGTQYFGPGTRLLVL.